This passage covers 32 T cell receptor beta chains from one sample sequenced in a study of T cells in Graves' hyperthyroidism and ophthalmopathy. RNA transcripts were the template for amplifying TCR beta CDR3 regions. During a first-round RT-PCR of the TCR CDR3, the HTBI primer set was used. Via MiXCR, TCRdb re-called the multiplex PCR reads, giving one row per CDR3 protein. The sample shows around 190,000 distinct CDR3 sequences, 17% of them seen only once. Sequenced sample: blood. The receptors shown here come from a woman between 50 and 59 years old with Graves' hyperthyroidism.

V usage is TRBV3-1 and J usage is TRBJ2-7; perhaps TRBD2 as D (6 bases). The V gene lost 4 bases and the J gene lost 5 bases, with 21 bases spanning the gap. This CDR3 has 16 amino acids. CDR1 is LGHDT and CDR2 is YNNKEL in the germline V gene (reference sequence). The CDR3: CASSRLVTGVSDEQYF. CDR3 sequence (DNA): TGTGCCAGCAGCCGTTTGGTAACGGGAGTTAGCGACGAGCAGTACTTC.

This clonotype came up a few times. The junction departs from germline at one end; a sequencing error may be responsible. V and J are TRBV7-3 and TRBJ2-1; 12 nucleotides agree with TRBD2. The germline CDR1 and CDR2 sequences are SGHTA and FQGTGA. The CDR3 covers 15 residues. In DNA, the CDR3 is TGTGCCAGCAGCCACAGACTAGCGGGAGTGGCTGAGCAGCTCTTC. As protein: CASSHRLAGVAEQLF.

This clonotype was observed many times. The rearrangement joins TRBV2 to TRBJ1-2; 9 bases line up with TRBD1. This CDR3 has 13 amino acids. Germline V gives CDR1 SNHLY, CDR2 FYNNEI. V shed 6 bases and J 6 bases; nucleotides not matched to a gene: 5. The CDR3 DNA reads TGTGCCAGCAGGGGGACAGGGTGGAATGGCTACACCTTC. Translation: CASRGTGWNGYTF.

This clonotype was detected ten times or more. This chain joins TRBV29-1 and TRBJ2-7, with D perhaps TRBD1 (6 bases). Per the germline V gene, CDR1 is SQVTM and CDR2 is ANQGSEA. Trimming stripped 4 bases from V and 0 bases from J, with 10 bases between. The CDR3 spans 13 residues. CDR3 coding DNA: TGCAGCGTTGCGGCAGGGGACTCCTACGAGCAGTACTTC. It codes for CSVAAGDSYEQYF.

The chain joins TRBV12-3 or TRBV12-4 to TRBJ2-3, with D maybe TRBD2 (7 bases). Trimming left V 3 bases short and J 4 bases short, with 11 bases between. The CDR3 runs 14 residues. CDR3 sequence: CASSFGGGADTQYF. The CDR3 DNA sequence: TGTGCCAGCAGTTTTGGAGGGGGGGCAGATACGCAGTATTTT.

The table lists this clonotype with a few counts. A junction boundary mismatches the germline segment, possibly from a read error. This chain's CDR3 is CASSLGPGLETEAFF. The CDR3 bases are TGTGCCAGCAGCTTGGGGCCAGGGCTGGAGACTGAAGCTTTCTTT. The chain recombines TRBV4-1 with TRBJ1-1; D is possibly TRBD1 (5 bases). The CDR3 consists of 15 residues. Germline V gives CDR1 MGHRA, CDR2 YSYEKL.

In this sample, this clonotype turned up many times. The chain uses TRBV28 and TRBJ1-5; TRBD1 agrees at 9 bases. Germline values: CDR1 MDHEN, CDR2 SYDVKM. The CDR3 is made up of 13 amino acids. The trim removed 10 bases at V and 5 bases at J, leaving 6 bases unmatched. DNA for the CDR3: TGTGCCACCACAGGGGGCTGGGATCAGCCCCAGCATTTT. It encodes CATTGGWDQPQHF.

The rearrangement joins TRBV14 to TRBJ2-1; D call uncertain. Germline CDR1 SGHDN, CDR2 FVKESK. The CDR3 is 12 residues long. Between the trimmed V and J ends, which lost 3 bases and 4 bases, there was a span of 4 bases. CDR3: CASSHGYNEQFF. The CDR3 bases are TGTGCCAGCAGCCATGGGTACAATGAGCAGTTCTTC.

Only a few counts were recorded for this clonotype. The V call is TRBV5-1, the J call TRBJ2-1; perhaps TRBD2 as D (5 bases). Germline V gene sequence: CDR1 SGHRS, CDR2 YFSETQ. The CDR3 is made up of 17 amino acids. The ends were cut back, 5 bases at V and 0 bases at J, with 18 bases in the middle. The CDR3 reads CASRREMDMSSYNEQFF. In DNA form, the CDR3 reads TGCGCCAGCAGACGGGAAATGGATATGAGCTCCTACAATGAGCAGTTCTTC.

This clonotype was found many times. The chain couples TRBV12-5 to TRBJ2-7, with 9 nucleotides matching TRBD2. V gave up 7 bases and J gave up 3 bases; unmatched junction bases: 1. Germline CDR1 LGHNT, CDR2 FRNRAP. The CDR3 covers 12 residues. The CDR3 here is CASVAGDYEQYF. In nucleotides, the CDR3 is TGTGCTAGTGTAGCGGGAGACTACGAGCAGTACTTC.

This clonotype was seen repeatedly, ten times or more. The chain couples TRBV5-6 to TRBJ1-1; D is unresolved. CDR3 size: 13 residues. Germline assignment: CDR1 SGHDT and CDR2 YYEEEE. V lost 1 base and J lost 1, with 5 bases in between. CDR3 in DNA: TGTGCCAGCAGCTTGAAACCGAACACTGAAGCTTTCTTT. Its protein product is CASSLKPNTEAFF.

The chain carries TRBV5-1 and TRBJ1-2; tentative D call: TRBD1 (5 bases). The CDR3 loop spans 15 amino acids. V was trimmed by 0 bases and J by 4 bases, leaving 13 bases between them. Germline-derived CDR1 and CDR2 are SGHRS and YFSETQ. The CDR3 reads CASSLGGLTVYGYTF. In DNA, the CDR3 is TGCGCCAGCAGCTTGGGGGGACTCACGGTCTATGGCTACACCTTC.

The rearrangement links TRBV28 to TRBJ2-7, with D possibly TRBD2 on 6 matching bases. V lost 4 bases, J lost 2 bases, and 15 bases lay in between. The V gene's germline CDR1 is MDHEN and CDR2 SYDVKM. The CDR3 consists of 15 residues. The CDR3 region has the DNA TGTGCCAGCAGTTCCATAGCGCGGGGCGCCTACGAGCAGTACTTC. It specifies CASSSIARGAYEQYF.

In this sample, this clonotype turned up many times. One end of the junction varies from germline; a read error may be responsible. This chain connects TRBV7-7 to TRBJ2-1; 7 bases agree with TRBD2. Looked up from germline, CDR1 is SSHAT and CDR2 is FNYEAQ (reference sequence). There are 15 residues in the CDR3. The chain's CDR3 is CASSPERDQYNEQFF. CDR3 sequence (DNA): TGTGCTAGCAGCCCGGAGCGGGACCAATACAATGAGCAGTTCTTC.

The rearrangement links TRBV20-1 to TRBJ2-5; 11 bases line up with TRBD2. This CDR3 region has 16 residues. Germline CDR1 and CDR2: DFQATT and SNEGSKA (reference sequence). V gave up 0 bases and J gave up 3 bases; unmatched junction bases: 6. CDR3 residues: CSARDSDSGREETQYF. The CDR3 nucleotides read TGCAGTGCTAGAGATTCGGATAGCGGGAGGGAAGAGACCCAGTACTTC.

For the CDR3, the DNA is TGCGCCAGCAGCCAGTCCCCACAGCTACCCTCTGGAAACACCATATATTTT. Translation: CASSQSPQLPSGNTIYF. V usage is TRBV4-1 and J usage is TRBJ1-3; D not certain. Germline CDR1 and CDR2: MGHRA and YSYEKL. CDR3 size: 17 residues. Trimming cost V 3 bases and J 0 bases, with 15 bases left between them.

There are a few counts of this clonotype. The chain uses TRBV7-3 and TRBJ2-7, with 10 bases aligning to TRBD2. V trimming: 5 bases; J trimming: 6 bases; junction bases outside the gene matches: 10. The germline V gene encodes CDR1 SGHTA and CDR2 FQGTGA. CDR3 length: 15 amino acids. In DNA form, the CDR3 reads TGTGCCAGCAGCCAAGCTAGCGGGAGACAAAGCGAGCAGTACTTC. This codes for CASSQASGRQSEQYF.

V usage is TRBV12-3 or TRBV12-4 and J usage is TRBJ2-7; 10 positions match TRBD2. The ends lost 10 bases at V and 0 bases at J; junction bases unmatched: 6. The CDR3 spans 14 residues. DNA for the CDR3: TGTGCCAACCCGGGACTAGCGAGCTCCTACGAGCAGTACTTC. Encoded protein: CANPGLASSYEQYF.

The chain carries TRBV28 and TRBJ1-5; the D is unclear. The length of the CDR3 is 17 residues. Deletions cut 1 base from V and 2 bases from J, with 15 bases between. Looked up from germline, CDR1 is MDHEN and CDR2 is SYDVKM. The CDR3 reads CASSLLDGRQGNQPQHF. CDR3 DNA sequence: TGTGCCAGCAGTTTATTAGACGGTCGACAAGGCAATCAGCCCCAGCATTTT.

The rearrangement links TRBV27 to TRBJ2-2, with D uncertain. The germline V gene has CDR1 MNHEY and CDR2 SMNVEV (reference sequence). Trimming shortened V by 7 bases and J by 6 bases, and 21 bases separated the two germline ends. This CDR3 region has 16 residues. The CDR3 DNA reads as TGTGCCAGCACCAAGACGGAACCTTGGGTTTCCGGGGAGCTGTTTTTT. This translates into CASTKTEPWVSGELFF.

This clonotype was picked up many times. The chain links TRBV9 to TRBJ1-5, with D tentatively TRBD1 (5 bases). The CDR3 extends over 14 amino acids. The V and J ends lost 0 bases and 4 bases respectively, with 8 bases between them. Germline lookup yields CDR1 SGDLS and CDR2 YYNGEE. The CDR3 DNA reads as TGTGCCAGCAGCGTAGCAGGGATAAATCAGCCCCAGCATTTT. This encodes CASSVAGINQPQHF.

Here the CDR3 reads CASSPWDEMTGELFF. CDR3 coding DNA: TGTGCCAGCTCACCATGGGACGAGATGACCGGGGAGCTGTTTTTT. The gene calls are TRBV18 and TRBJ2-2; D assignment may be TRBD1 or TRBD2 (5 bases each). Germline CDR1 KGHSH, CDR2 LQKENI. This CDR3 region has 15 residues. With 2 bases removed from V and 5 bases from J, the gap between germline ends came to 12 bases.

This clonotype came up many times. Here the CDR3 reads CASQGDRGFYGYTF. The CDR3 region has the DNA TGTGCCAGTCAGGGGGACAGGGGATTTTATGGCTACACCTTC. The V gene is TRBV28, the J gene TRBJ1-2, with 10 nucleotides matching TRBD1. The CDR3 covers 14 residues. Germline trimming cut 9 bases from V and 5 bases from J; bases unmatched to any gene: 9. Looked up from germline, CDR1 is MDHEN and CDR2 is SYDVKM.

This clonotype was recorded many times. The chain links TRBV10-3 to TRBJ2-3, with D tentatively TRBD2 (5 bases). Germline CDR1 reads ENHRY; CDR2 reads SYGVKD. Trimming stripped 7 bases from V and 0 bases from J, with 14 bases between. This CDR3 is 15 amino acids long. CDR3 loop: CAIIGSGFSTDTQYF. The CDR3 DNA reads TGTGCCATCATAGGTTCGGGATTCAGCACAGATACGCAGTATTTT.

The rearrangement uses TRBV2 and TRBJ1-1; D is uncertain. The germline V gene encodes CDR1 SNHLY and CDR2 FYNNEI. Between the trimmed V and J ends, which lost 5 bases and 4 bases, there was a span of 8 bases. This CDR3 is built from 12 residues. The chain's CDR3 is CASSSRVTEAFF. Here the CDR3 DNA reads TGTGCCAGCAGTTCTCGGGTCACTGAAGCTTTCTTT.

The CDR3 sequence is CASSLNPYNEQFF. The CDR3 DNA reads TGTGCCAGCAGTTTAAACCCTTACAATGAGCAGTTCTTC. The rearrangement links TRBV12-3 or TRBV12-4 to TRBJ2-1; no reliable D call. This CDR3 comprises 13 residues. The V gene lost 2 bases and the J gene lost 4 bases, with 6 bases spanning the gap.

The chain carries TRBV5-1 and TRBJ2-2; 8 positions match TRBD2. With 5 bases clipped from V and 6 bases from J, the junction kept 6 bases outside the gene matches. The CDR3 runs 14 residues. Germline CDR1 SGHRS, CDR2 YFSETQ. CDR3 sequence: CASRPAGEAGELFF. The CDR3 bases are TGCGCCAGCAGACCAGCGGGAGAGGCCGGGGAGCTGTTTTTT.

This clonotype was observed a handful of times. The J gene is TRBJ2-1, the V gene TRBV20-1; 12 bases fit TRBD2. CDR3 size: 16 residues. Per germline, CDR1 DFQATT and CDR2 SNEGSKA (reference sequence). V shed 5 bases, J shed 7 bases, and the junction held 12 bases outside the gene matches. The CDR3 DNA reads as TGCAGTGCTGCAAGACTAGCGGGAGTACCACTGAATGAGCAGTTCTTC. This sequence encodes CSAARLAGVPLNEQFF.

The rearrangement links TRBV18 to TRBJ2-2; possibly TRBD1 for D (6 bases). CDR1 is KGHSH and CDR2 is LQKENI in the germline V gene. The CDR3 runs to 14 residues. V lost 4 bases and J 5 bases, leaving 11 bases between the germline ends. The DNA of the CDR3 is TGTGCCAGCTCACAACAGGGTTGGACCGGGGAGCTGTTTTTT. Protein product: CASSQQGWTGELFF.

V gene TRBV2 combines with J gene TRBJ2-3, with 11 nucleotides matching TRBD1. V was pared by 4 bases and J by 7 bases, with 10 bases of the junction left unmatched. Germline V gene data show CDR1 as SNHLY and CDR2 as FYNNEI. The CDR3 is made up of 16 amino acids. The CDR3 spells CASSVGGTGGRNTQYF. The CDR3 nucleotides read TGTGCCAGCAGTGTAGGGGGGACAGGGGGAAGAAATACGCAGTATTTT.

This clonotype was seen ten or more times. This rearrangement joins TRBV9 to TRBJ2-3; the D gene is possibly TRBD2 (5 bases). Germline-derived CDR1 and CDR2 are SGDLS and YYNGEE. V lost 0 bases to trimming and J lost 4 bases, with 9 bases between them. This CDR3 has 14 residues. This CDR3 reads CASSVGGIPDTQYF. CDR3 in DNA: TGTGCCAGCAGCGTAGGAGGGATCCCAGATACGCAGTATTTT.

This chain joins TRBV2 and TRBJ2-3, with D perhaps matching TRBD2 (6 bases). The CDR3 spans 16 residues. Trimming left V 4 bases short and J 1 base short, with 15 bases between. Germline values: CDR1 SNHLY, CDR2 FYNNEI. The CDR3: CASSASRRDGTDTQYF. The CDR3 DNA follows: TGTGCCAGCAGTGCTAGTAGGCGGGACGGCACAGATACGCAGTATTTT.